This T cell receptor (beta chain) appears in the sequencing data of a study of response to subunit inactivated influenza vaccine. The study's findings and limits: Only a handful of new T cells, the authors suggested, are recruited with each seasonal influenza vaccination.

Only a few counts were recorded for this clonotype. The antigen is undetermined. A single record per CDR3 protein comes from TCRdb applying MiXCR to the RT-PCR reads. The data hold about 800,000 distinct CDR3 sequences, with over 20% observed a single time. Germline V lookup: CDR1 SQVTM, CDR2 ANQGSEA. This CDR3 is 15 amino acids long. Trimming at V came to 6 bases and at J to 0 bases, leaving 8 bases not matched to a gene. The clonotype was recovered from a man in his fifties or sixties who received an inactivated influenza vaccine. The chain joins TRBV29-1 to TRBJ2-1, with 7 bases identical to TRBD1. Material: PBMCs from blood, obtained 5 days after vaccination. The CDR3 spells CSVSGQANSYNEQFF. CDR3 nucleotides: TGCAGCGTCAGTGGACAGGCTAACTCCTACAATGAGCAGTTCTTC.